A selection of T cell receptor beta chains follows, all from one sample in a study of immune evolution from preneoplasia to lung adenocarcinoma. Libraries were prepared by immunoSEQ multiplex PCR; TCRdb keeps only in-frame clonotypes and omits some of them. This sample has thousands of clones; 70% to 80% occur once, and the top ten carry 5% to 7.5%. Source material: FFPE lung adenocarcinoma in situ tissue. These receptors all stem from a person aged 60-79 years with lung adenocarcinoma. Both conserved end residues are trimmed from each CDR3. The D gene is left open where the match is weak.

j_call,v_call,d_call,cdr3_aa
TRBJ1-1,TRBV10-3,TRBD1,AIRKTGVNTEAF
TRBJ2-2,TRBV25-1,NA,ASSGLGNTGELF
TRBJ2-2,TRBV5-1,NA,ASSLESVGNTGELF
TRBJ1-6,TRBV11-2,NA,ASSFEQPNSPLH
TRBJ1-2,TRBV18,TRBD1,ASSPPTGQGLIANYGYT
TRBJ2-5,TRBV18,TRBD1,ASSPTGSQETQY
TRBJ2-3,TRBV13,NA,ASSTRGGRTDTQY
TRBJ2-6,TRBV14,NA,ASSQDHGGGANVLT
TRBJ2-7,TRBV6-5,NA,ASSPLARWYEQY
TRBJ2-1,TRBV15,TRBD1,ATSRDVTGVDEQF
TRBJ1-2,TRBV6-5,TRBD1,ASSRQGRFGYGYT
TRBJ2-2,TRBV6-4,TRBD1,ASSSGTGNTGELF
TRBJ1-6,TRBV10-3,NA,AISDLGSGNSPLH
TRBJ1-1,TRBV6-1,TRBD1,ASSESQGVGEAF
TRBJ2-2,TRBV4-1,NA,ASSQDAVKTGELF
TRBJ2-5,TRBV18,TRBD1,ASSPVMPTGGWETQY
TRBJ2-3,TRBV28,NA,ASSPTPGHLYTDTQY
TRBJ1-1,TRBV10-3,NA,ATLAAGARTEAF
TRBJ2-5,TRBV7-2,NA,ASSLALSKETQY
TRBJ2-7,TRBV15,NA,ATSRDQGTYEQY
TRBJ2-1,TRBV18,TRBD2,TSSTGTSGGNEQF
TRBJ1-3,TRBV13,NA,AGGRGGRGNTIY
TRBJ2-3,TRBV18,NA,ASSPGMITDTQY
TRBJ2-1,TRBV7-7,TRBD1,ASSFAGQGNEQF
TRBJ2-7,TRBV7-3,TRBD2,ASSPSGAIYEQY
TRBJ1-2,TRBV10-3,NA,ATLRGGDYGYT
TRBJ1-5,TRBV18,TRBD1,ASSPAGTGVNQPQH
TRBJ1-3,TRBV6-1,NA,ASTTAGENTIY
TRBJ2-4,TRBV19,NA,ASSMINGLAKNIQY
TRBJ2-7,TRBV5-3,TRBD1,ARSLDRGLRNEQY
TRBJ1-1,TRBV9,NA,ASSDNRDTEAF
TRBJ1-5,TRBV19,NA,ASSIGWGGGQPQH
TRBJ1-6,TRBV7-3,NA,ASSAGYNSPLH
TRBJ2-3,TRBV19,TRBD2,ASSRGLVGTDTQY
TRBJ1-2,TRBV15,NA,ATSRRGRVGNYGYT
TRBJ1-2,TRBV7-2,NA,ASSPDRTFYGYT
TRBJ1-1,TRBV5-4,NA,ASSGFDSMNTEAF
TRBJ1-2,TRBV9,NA,ASSRDYGYT
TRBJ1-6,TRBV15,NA,ATSRDRRPPLH
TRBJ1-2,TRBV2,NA,ASSDEGRGGYT
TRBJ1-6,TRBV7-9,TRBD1,ASRATGGGDNSPLH